Following are 24 T cell receptor beta chains from one sample sequenced in a study of T cell changes during pregnancy in multiple sclerosis. TCRdb's table, derived via immunoSEQ multiplex PCR, lists solely in-frame clones and lacks some. The table records around 88,000 clones, 90% to 95% of them present only once. Specimen: peripheral blood, collected after pregnancy. The receptor source for this set is a female donor in good health, enrolled as a control in a pregnancy study.

The chain has TRBV27 and TRBJ1-1; D call uncertain. Trimming stripped 2 bases from V and 2 bases from J, with 9 bases between. Germline V gene data show CDR1 as MNHEY and CDR2 as SMNVEV (reference sequence). The CDR3 runs to 14 residues. CDR3 region: CASSLRQSNTEAFF. The CDR3 coding sequence is TGTGCCAGCAGTTTACGACAATCTAACACTGAAGCTTTCTTT.

The chain combines TRBV10-3 with TRBJ1-1; 7 bases match TRBD1. The V gene's germline CDR1 is ENHRY and CDR2 SYGVKD. Trimming removed 2 bases from V and 5 bases from J; junction bases left unmatched: 5. This CDR3 has 14 residues. CDR3 loop: CAISEPGQVTEAFF. DNA for the CDR3: TGTGCCATCAGTGAGCCAGGACAGGTAACTGAAGCTTTCTTT.

On this clone itself: Because the CDR3's place on the DNA is in doubt, the DNA is left out and the CDR3 is given as listed by TCRdb. The V gene is TRBV6-5, the J gene TRBJ1-2; the DNA was not compared with TRBD1, the D call given in the table. CDR1 and CDR2 (germline): MNHEY, SVGAGI. The CDR3 has 13 amino acids, counting both end residues. The CDR3 sequence: CASILDRGNGYTF.

The chain combines TRBV9 with TRBJ2-2, with TRBD1 matching 9 bases. Trimming cost V 0 bases and J 6 bases; bases outside gene matches: 9. The CDR3 is 17 amino acids. CDR1 is SGDLS, CDR2 YYNGEE, per germline. The CDR3 protein is CASSVDYRDRGAGELFF. As DNA, the CDR3 is TGTGCCAGCAGCGTAGACTACCGAGACAGGGGGGCCGGGGAGCTGTTTTTT.

V and J are TRBV5-1 and TRBJ2-1; 12 nucleotides agree with TRBD2. The length of the CDR3 is 15 residues. Germline CDR1 and CDR2: SGHRS and YFSETQ. J lost 4 bases, V lost 3 bases, and 2 bases had no gene match. The CDR3 nucleotides are TGCGCCAGCAGCTGGACTAGCGGGAATTACAATGAGCAGTTCTTC. Residues: CASSWTSGNYNEQFF. The variable domain in full, with the rest retrieved from reference TRBV5-1 and TRBJ2-1, is KAGVTQTPRYLIKTRGQQVTLSCSPISGHRSVSWYQQTPGQGLQFLFEYFSETQRNKGNFPGRFSGRQFSNSRSEMNVSTLELGDSALYLCASSWTSGNYNEQFFGPGTRLTVL.

The rearrangement links TRBV7-8 to TRBJ1-5; D gene ambiguous. CDR1 is SGHVS, CDR2 FQNEAQ, per germline. V was pared by 5 bases and J by 0 bases, with 11 bases between. This CDR3 is built from 15 residues. The CDR3 DNA follows: TGTGCCAGCAGCCAAGGGAGGGTTAGCAATCAGCCCCAGCATTTT. Encoded protein: CASSQGRVSNQPQHF. Using reference TRBV7-8 and TRBJ1-5 for the parts outside the CDR3, the full variable domain is GAGVSQSPRYKVAKRGQDVALRCDPISGHVSLFWYQQALGQGPEFLTYFQNEAQLDKSGLPSDRFFAERPEGSVSTLKIQRTQQEDSAVYLCASSQGRVSNQPQHFGDGTRLSIL.

This rearrangement joins TRBV6-1 to TRBJ1-5; 7 bases match TRBD1. This CDR3 is built from 14 residues. Germline V gene sequence: CDR1 MNHNS, CDR2 SASEGT. V trimming: 0 bases; J trimming: 7 bases; junction bases outside the gene matches: 3. DNA for the CDR3: TGTGCCAGCAGTGAAGCTCAGGGGGAGCAGCCCCAGCATTTT. Residues: CASSEAQGEQPQHF.

V and J are TRBV19 and TRBJ1-1, with 7 bases matching TRBD1. After removal of 3 bases from V and 3 bases from J, the junction contained 1 base not matched to a gene. CDR3 length: 13 residues. Germline assignment: CDR1 LNHDA and CDR2 SQIVND (reference sequence). CDR3 sequence reads: CASSIQGDTEAFF. For the CDR3, the DNA is TGTGCCAGTAGTATCCAGGGGGACACTGAAGCTTTCTTT. Drawing the rest from reference TRBV19 and TRBJ1-1, the complete variable domain is DGGITQSPKYLFRKEGQNVTLSCEQNLNHDAMYWYRQDPGQGLRLIYYSQIVNDFQKGDIAEGYSVSREKKESFPLTVTSAQKNPTAFYLCASSIQGDTEAFFGQGTRLTVV.

V gene TRBV4-1 combines with J gene TRBJ1-6; no reliable D call. CDR1 is MGHRA and CDR2 is YSYEKL in the germline V gene. The CDR3 contains 12 residues. The V end lost 3 bases, the J end lost 14 bases, and 11 bases lay between the germline ends. The DNA for the CDR3 is TGCGCCAGCAGCCATGCACCGGGGTCCCTCCACTTT. Translation gives CASSHAPGSLHF.

The chain couples TRBV28 to TRBJ1-1; the D gene is possibly TRBD1 (6 bases). Germline CDR1 and CDR2: MDHEN and SYDVKM. The CDR3 extends over 15 amino acids. V was pared by 4 bases and J by 6 bases, with 18 bases between. The CDR3 region has the DNA TGTGCCAGCAGTTCCTGGGTCGGGGGGGGCGCTGAAGCTTTCTTT. As protein: CASSSWVGGGAEAFF.

The gene calls are TRBV2 and TRBJ2-7; a weak D match, TRBD1 (6 bases). CDR1 and CDR2 (germline): SNHLY, FYNNEI. The CDR3 is 13 residues long. Trimming shortened V by 5 bases and J by 1 base, and 9 bases separated the two germline ends. The chain's CDR3 is CASSRDTSYEQYF. The CDR3 DNA sequence: TGTGCCAGCAGTCGGGACACATCCTACGAGCAGTACTTC.

The chain employs TRBV11-2 and TRBJ2-5; no definite D call. The V gene lost 0 bases and the J gene lost 9 bases, with 14 bases spanning the gap. The germline V gene encodes CDR1 SGHAT and CDR2 FQNNGV. The CDR3 has 14 residues. DNA for the CDR3: TGTGCCAGCAGCTTAGAGACTCTAACCGTGGCCCAGTACTTC. Translated, it gives CASSLETLTVAQYF.

The chain links TRBV7-9 to TRBJ1-1; D perhaps matches TRBD1 (5 bases). This CDR3 comprises 13 residues. Trimming left V 2 bases short and J 12 bases short, with 16 bases between. Germline V gene lookup returns CDR1 SEHNR and CDR2 FQNEAQ (reference sequence). As DNA, the CDR3 is TGTGCCAGCAGCTTACAACAGGACCTGGGGTCTTTCTTT. This codes for CASSLQQDLGSFF.

The chain joins TRBV2 to TRBJ1-1; D might be TRBD1 (5 bases). The V end was cut by 8 bases, the J end by 1 base, with 11 bases between. Germline V gene data show CDR1 as SNHLY and CDR2 as FYNNEI. This CDR3 comprises 13 residues. In DNA, the CDR3 is TGTGCCAGCGGCCATGACAGGAACACTGAAGCTTTCTTT. Translating it yields CASGHDRNTEAFF.

The chain is built from TRBV29-1 and TRBJ2-3; 10 bases are a match to TRBD2. Germline lookup yields CDR1 SQVTM and CDR2 ANQGSEA. V lost 6 bases to trimming and J lost 2 bases; unmatched junction nucleotides: 5. The length of the CDR3 is 14 residues. Here the CDR3 DNA reads TGCAGCGTCCCCACTAGCGGGACCACAGATACGCAGTATTTT. Encoded protein: CSVPTSGTTDTQYF.

The chain joins TRBV10-3 to TRBJ2-7; D possibly corresponds to TRBD2 (6 bases). The CDR3 extends over 13 amino acids. V gave up 5 bases and J gave up 6 bases, with 14 bases separating them. Germline loops: CDR1 ENHRY, CDR2 SYGVKD. The CDR3 DNA reads as TGTGCCATCAGTCGGGACTCCCCAGGCGAGCAGTACTTC. Amino acid sequence: CAISRDSPGEQYF.

This chain joins TRBV6-1 and TRBJ2-1; possibly TRBD2 for D (5 bases). Germline CDR1 is MNHNS and CDR2 is SASEGT. The CDR3 runs to 15 residues. Trimming cost V 3 bases and J 0 bases, with 9 bases left between them. The CDR3 here is CASSDGLSSYNEQFF. The CDR3 DNA reads TGTGCCAGCAGTGACGGACTTTCCTCCTACAATGAGCAGTTCTTC.

V usage is TRBV15 and J usage is TRBJ1-2; TRBD1 might be the D (6 bases). CDR3 length equals 13 residues. Germline assignment: CDR1 LNHNV and CDR2 YYDKDF (reference sequence). Between the trimmed V and J ends, which lost 7 bases and 4 bases, there was a span of 13 bases. Here the CDR3 DNA reads TGTGCCACCAAGCCGGGACACCTCTATGGCTACACCTTC. It is translated as CATKPGHLYGYTF.

This chain connects TRBV27 to TRBJ2-6; 9 bases are shared with TRBD1. The CDR3 runs 21 residues. Germline CDR1 and CDR2: MNHEY and SMNVEV (reference sequence). The V segment lost 5 bases and the J segment 0 bases; nucleotides outside the gene matches: 17. This CDR3 reads CASSPHIRTGDSRSGANVLTF. CDR3 in DNA: TGTGCCAGCAGTCCCCATATAAGGACAGGGGACTCCCGCTCTGGGGCCAACGTCCTGACTTTC.

V and J are TRBV6-1 and TRBJ1-5; D unclear. The CDR3 sequence is 15 residues long. Trimming stripped 4 bases from V and 4 bases from J, with 14 bases between. CDR1 MNHNS and CDR2 SASEGT come from the germline V gene. CDR3 bases: TGTGCCAGCAGTGTCGATCCCAGTTCTAATCAGCCCCAGCATTTT. Amino acid sequence: CASSVDPSSNQPQHF.

The chain couples TRBV15 to TRBJ2-7; possible D gene TRBD2, 5 bases. CDR1 is LNHNV, CDR2 YYDKDF, per germline (reference sequence). The V and J ends lost 1 base and 2 bases respectively, with 6 bases between them. This CDR3 spans 13 amino acids. The CDR3 sequence is CATSRAGTYEQYF. The CDR3 DNA sequence: TGTGCCACCAGCAGAGCGGGAACCTACGAGCAGTACTTC.

The rearrangement uses TRBV28 and TRBJ2-2, with 7 bases matching TRBD2. This CDR3 is built from 16 residues. Germline CDR1 is MDHEN and CDR2 is SYDVKM. V lost 7 bases to trimming and J lost 0 bases; unmatched junction nucleotides: 8. The DNA of the CDR3 is TGTGCCAGCATCCCCCTACTAGCGACGAACACCGGGGAGCTGTTTTTT. Its protein is CASIPLLATNTGELFF.

The CDR3 DNA follows: TGTGCCAGCAGCCAAGAAGACAGGGTCCGCGAGCAGTACTTC. This gives the protein CASSQEDRVREQYF. The gene calls are TRBV4-2 and TRBJ2-7; TRBD1 aligns across 7 bases. Germline CDR1 is LGHNA and CDR2 is YNFKEQ. The junction had 5 bases not matched to a gene; V was cut back by 0 bases and J by 6 bases. This CDR3 comprises 14 residues.

This chain connects TRBV5-6 to TRBJ2-5; D might be TRBD1 (5 bases). This CDR3 is 15 amino acids long. CDR1 SGHDT and CDR2 YYEEEE come from the germline V gene. Trimming pared 2 bases from V and 4 bases from J, leaving 15 bases between. In DNA, the CDR3 is TGTGCCAGCAGCTTAGTCGCAGGGTTGGGAGAGACCCAGTACTTC. The encoded protein is CASSLVAGLGETQYF.